The clone carrying this TCR beta chain was seen a handful of times. The antigen is not known. The V gene's germline CDR1 is LNHDA and CDR2 SQIVND (reference sequence). CDR3 length: 16 residues. V lost 3 bases and J 3 bases, leaving 12 bases between the germline ends. TRB rearrangements spanning V, D and J were amplified using mixed TRB-A/B primers. TCRdb re-derived calls from the multiplex PCR reads in MiXCR, one entry per CDR3 protein. The data contain about 4,500 distinct CDR3 sequences, 64% of them singletons. This sample is drawn from a study of T cell repertoires in aging, cancer and after chemotherapy. At the level of the study: Pre- and post-chemotherapy samples were paired from glioblastoma patients treated with temozolomide-based therapy.

The template was genomic DNA from peripheral blood, not RNA. Overall study results and limits: Immunological memory after chemotherapy cannot be judged from the repertoire data. Rebound thymic output was suggested by rising median generation probability during chemotherapy in each cancer cohort. Healthy donors lost TCR diversity with age mainly through richness, cancer patients through richness and evenness.

The source material was blood. The chain carries TRBV19 and TRBJ2-6, with no clear D. The receptor was derived from a human donor with a solid tumor. The CDR3 nucleotides are TGTGCCAGTAGTATCCCCGGGCCGGGTGGGGCCAACGTCCTGACTTTC. It codes for CASSIPGPGGANVLTF.